This T cell receptor (beta chain) appears in the sequencing data of a study of T cell repertoires in cytomegalovirus infection. Notes on the study in general: Clonotype analysis showed dominance of the ex vivo response by HLA-C-restricted CMV-specific TCR beta clonotypes. The cumulative frequency of public TCR beta families identified carriers of CMV plus the relevant HLA.

This CDR3 is built from 13 residues. Germline V gene sequence: CDR1 SGHTA, CDR2 FQGNSA. Trimming removed 5 bases at V and 3 bases at J, with 11 bases between. TCRdb processed the reads anew with MiXCR; each CDR3 protein has one entry. The sample shows roughly 230,000 distinct CDR3 sequences, 6.5% of them seen only once. There are many counts of this clonotype. Its antigen remains unknown. Sequenced sample: PBMCs. The clonotype was recovered from a human donor in good health (CMV status not recorded). Some clones in this sample may be carry-over from other donors' samples. This chain uses TRBV7-2 with TRBJ2-7; D tentatively reads TRBD1 or TRBD2 (5 bases each). The CDR3: CASSPGGGYEQYF. CDR3 coding DNA: TGTGCCAGCAGCCCGGGTGGGGGCTACGAGCAGTACTTC. The full variable domain, its missing parts supplied by reference TRBV7-2 and TRBJ2-7, is GAGVSQSPSNKVTEKGKDVELRCDPISGHTALYWYRQSLGQGLEFLIYFQGNSAPDKSGLPSDRFSAERTGGSVSTLTIQRTQQEDSAVYLCASSPGGGYEQYFGPGTRLTVT.